This T cell receptor (beta chain) was identified during a study of blood T cell repertoires in COVID-19. Study details: Samples representing acute and convalescent COVID-19 were sourced from the United States, Italy and Spain.

In its sample, this clone was seen a few times. V trimming: 0 bases; J trimming: 9 bases; junction bases outside the gene matches: 2. The CDR3 loop spans 13 amino acids. CDR1 is SGHAT and CDR2 is FQNNGV in the germline V gene. Original handling: Reference gene primer amplification gave nucleated cell count estimates. Sequencing used immunoSEQ multiplex PCR; TCRdb keeps in-frame clones, though not all of them. That table gives V, J and clone size, and the DNA gave D and trimming. The sample consists of tens of thousands of clones, approximately 93% of them appearing once. This TCR derives from a man aged 70 or older with active COVID-19. The sequenced material came from peripheral blood. The chain recombines TRBV11-2 with TRBJ1-5; TRBD1 matches at 7 bases. CDR3 nucleotide sequence: TGTGCCAGCAGCTTAGAGACAGGGTGGCCCCAGCATTTT. It specifies CASSLETGWPQHF.